A selection of T cell receptor beta chains follows, all from one sample in a study of cytomegalovirus exposure and HLA in healthy donors. Assay used: immunoSEQ multiplex PCR; TCRdb lists only in-frame clones, some missing. The repertoire consists of more than 140,000 clones, with roughly 85% occurring once and the leading ten covering about 0.62%. The sequenced sample consisted of PBMCs. Every receptor here comes from a male donor in good health and CMV-seronegative. CDR3s include the opening cysteine and the closing phenylalanine or tryptophan. Each record gives: V gene, J gene, clone size, D gene, CDR3 protein, CDR3 DNA. A D gene is named only where the DNA matches it firmly. Clone sizes are given selectively: once, few, many, or a class where the clone is expanded.

TRBV5-1	TRBJ2-1	NA	TRBD2	CASSWGLVDEQFF	TGCGCCAGCAGCTGGGGACTAGTCGATGAGCAGTTCTTC
TRBV4-3	TRBJ2-3	NA	TRBD2	CASSQDLAGGPDTQYF	TGCGCCAGCAGCCAAGATCTAGCGGGGGGGCCAGATACGCAGTATTTT
TRBV12-1	TRBJ1-5	NA	NA	CASSFPTGLRKETQHF	TGTGCCAGCAGCTTCCCCACGGGACTCCGGAAGGAGACCCAGCATTTT
TRBV27	TRBJ2-2	NA	NA	CASSTGTDYTGELFF	TGTGCCAGCAGCACCGGGACTGACTACACCGGGGAGCTGTTTTTT
TRBV5-1	TRBJ2-5	once	TRBD2	CASSLGVAGDLETQYF	TGCGCCAGCAGCTTGGGGGTAGCGGGCGATTTAGAGACCCAGTACTTC
TRBV6-5	TRBJ1-4	NA	NA	CASSGGVATNEKLFF	TGTGCCAGCAGTGGGGGGGTGGCAACTAATGAAAAACTGTTTTTT
TRBV6-6	TRBJ1-1	NA	TRBD1	CASSLDRGGEAFF	TGTGCCAGCAGTTTGGACAGGGGTGGAGAAGCTTTCTTT
TRBV19	TRBJ2-7	once	NA	CASSIEGGPSYEQYF	TGTGCCAGTAGTATAGAAGGCGGCCCCTCCTACGAGCAGTACTTC
TRBV7-9	TRBJ2-7	NA	TRBD1	CSSSPKQGPDYEQYF	TGTTCCAGCAGCCCGAAACAGGGGCCGGACTACGAGCAGTACTTC
TRBV18	TRBJ1-5	NA	NA	CASSPQSRGDSNQPQHF	TGTGCCAGCTCACCACAGAGCCGGGGGGATAGCAATCAGCCCCAGCATTTT
TRBV4-2	TRBJ2-7	NA	TRBD2	CASSQGFTSGNHEQYF	TGTGCCAGCAGCCAAGGGTTCACTAGCGGGAACCACGAGCAGTACTTC
TRBV27	TRBJ1-5	NA	NA	CASSFGNQPQHF	TGTGCCAGCAGTTTCGGCAATCAGCCCCAGCATTTT
TRBV6-5	TRBJ2-5	NA	NA	CASGGTETQYF	TGTGCCAGCGGGGGGACGGAGACCCAGTACTTC
TRBV7-2	TRBJ2-3	NA	NA	CASSLWGPSTDTQYF	TGTGCCAGCAGCCTATGGGGGCCAAGCACAGATACGCAGTATTTT
TRBV5-6	TRBJ2-4	NA	TRBD2	CASSLGLAGDNKNIQYF	TGTGCCAGCAGCTTGGGACTAGCGGGAGATAACAAAAACATTCAGTACTTC